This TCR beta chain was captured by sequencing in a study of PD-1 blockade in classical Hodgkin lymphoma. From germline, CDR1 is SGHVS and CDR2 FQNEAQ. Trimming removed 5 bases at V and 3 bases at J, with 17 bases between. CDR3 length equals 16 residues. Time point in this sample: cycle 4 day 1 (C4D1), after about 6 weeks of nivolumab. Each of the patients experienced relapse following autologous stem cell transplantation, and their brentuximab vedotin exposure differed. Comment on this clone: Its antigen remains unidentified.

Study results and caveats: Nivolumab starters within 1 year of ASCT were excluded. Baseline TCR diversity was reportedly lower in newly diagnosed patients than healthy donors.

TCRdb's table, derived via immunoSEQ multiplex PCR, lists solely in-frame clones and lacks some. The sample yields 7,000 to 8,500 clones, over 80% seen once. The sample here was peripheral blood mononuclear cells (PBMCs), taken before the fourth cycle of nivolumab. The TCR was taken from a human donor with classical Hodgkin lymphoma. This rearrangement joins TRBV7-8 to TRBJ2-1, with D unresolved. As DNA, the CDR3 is TGTGCCAGCAGCCCACAAGGGCTGTTCGGCTACAATGAGCAGTTCTTC. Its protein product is CASSPQGLFGYNEQFF.